These 5 T cell receptor beta chains were all obtained from the same sample, sequenced in a study of OX40 agonist ivuxolimab in advanced cancers. The table came from immunoSEQ multiplex PCR; TCRdb's copy has only in-frame clones and leaves some out. The sample has 65,000 to 95,000 clones, roughly 89% seen once. The sample consisted of CD4+ or CD8+ T cells sorted from blood, taken in a trial of the OX40 agonist ivuxolimab. Receptors were obtained from an adult with an advanced solid tumor such as melanoma, head and neck, liver or kidney cancer.

This clone was detected only once. The rearrangement joins TRBV5-1 to TRBJ1-3; D is unresolved. In germline, CDR1 is SGHRS, CDR2 YFSETQ. The CDR3 runs 15 residues. Trimming cost V 2 bases and J 0 bases, with 9 bases left between them. In DNA form, the CDR3 reads TGCGCCAGCAGCTTCGACGGAAGCTCTGGAAACACCATATATTTT. Amino acids: CASSFDGSSGNTIYF.

The genes are TRBV5-4 and TRBJ1-2; D is unclear. V lost 0 bases, J lost 5 bases, and 14 bases lay in between. Per the germline V gene, CDR1 is SGHNT and CDR2 is YYREEE (reference sequence). The CDR3 sequence is 15 residues long. As DNA, the CDR3 is TGTGCCAGCAGCTTGGTTACTGACTTGAATTATGGCTACACCTTC. It is translated as CASSLVTDLNYGYTF.

This rearrangement joins TRBV14 to TRBJ2-2; 7 nucleotides align to TRBD1. Losses at the gene ends were 1 base for V and 5 bases for J; bases not matched to a gene: 4. Germline CDR1 SGHDN, CDR2 FVKESK. The CDR3 is 15 amino acids. CDR3 residues: CASSQAQGHTGELFF. The CDR3 DNA sequence: TGTGCCAGCAGCCAAGCACAGGGGCATACCGGGGAGCTGTTTTTT.

V gene TRBV5-1 combines with J gene TRBJ1-1; D is unresolved. The germline V gene encodes CDR1 SGHRS and CDR2 YFSETQ. The CDR3 totals 14 residues. The germline V and J ends were trimmed by 4 bases and 3 bases, with 13 bases remaining between them. The CDR3 loop reads CASSRSGVDTEAFF. The CDR3 DNA is TGCGCCAGCAGCCGGTCTGGGGTGGACACTGAAGCTTTCTTT.

The CDR3 region has the DNA TGTGCCAGCAGTATTTCCGTGGACAGGGACTCTGGCTACACCTTC. It is translated as CASSISVDRDSGYTF. The rearrangement uses TRBV7-2 and TRBJ1-2; TRBD1 matches 8 bases. Trimming cost V 6 bases and J 7 bases; bases outside gene matches: 13. Germline V lookup: CDR1 SGHTA, CDR2 FQGNSA. This CDR3 region has 15 residues.